This T cell receptor beta chain derives from a study of T cell responses to AZD1222 COVID-19 vaccine. The protocol was immunoSEQ multiplex PCR, while the TCRdb copy is restricted to in-frame clones and leaves out a portion. The data hold 130,000 to 150,000 clones, with 90% to 95% observed a single time. A word on this clone: The antigen is not known.

CDR1 and CDR2 from the germline V gene are MNHNS and SASEGT. CDR3 length: 14 amino acids. V lost 3 bases and J lost 4, with 10 bases in between. The study, taken as a whole, reports: Spike-specific TCR breadth and depth both grew after two AZD1222 doses.

Material: peripheral blood, obtained on day 0 of MenACWY control vaccination. The V and J genes are TRBV6-1 and TRBJ1-3; D not resolved. The sequence came from an adult in good health. Here the CDR3 reads CASSEHGWGNTIYF. CDR3 in DNA: TGTGCCAGCAGTGAGCACGGCTGGGGAAACACCATATATTTT.